One and the same sample provided the 32 T cell receptor beta chains below, sequenced in a study of shared clonotypes between healthy human individuals. Using immunoSEQ multiplex PCR, the repertoire was profiled, and TCRdb retains in-frame clones only, with some absent. This table has over a million clones, around 74% appearing once. The specimen sequenced was memory CD4+ T cells sorted from blood. The sample's subset: CD45RA-negative fraction. The receptors shown here come from a man younger than 35 in good health.

The chain is built from TRBV5-1 and TRBJ1-1; 7 nucleotides match TRBD1. The junction had 9 bases not matched to a gene; V was cut back by 4 bases and J by 3 bases. Germline loops: CDR1 SGHRS, CDR2 YFSETQ. The CDR3 has 15 residues. The CDR3 nucleotides are TGCGCCAGCAGCGGAGGGGGCGCGGGGTACACTGAAGCTTTCTTT. This translates into CASSGGGAGYTEAFF.

This sequence joins TRBV7-3 and TRBJ2-3; D call uncertain. This CDR3 spans 14 amino acids. V lost 5 bases and J lost 0, with 9 bases in between. CDR1 is SGHTA and CDR2 is FQGTGA in the germline V gene. CDR3 bases: TGTGCCAGCAGCCTTGACGGAAGCACAGATACGCAGTATTTT. It is translated as CASSLDGSTDTQYF.

J is TRBJ1-1 and V is TRBV15; the D is unclear. This CDR3 is built from 13 residues. Germline loops: CDR1 LNHNV, CDR2 YYDKDF (reference sequence). The V gene lost 2 bases and the J gene lost 8 bases, with 12 bases spanning the gap. CDR3 nucleotide sequence: TGTGCCACCAGCAGACCATTTTCCCCGGAAGCTTTCTTT. Translated: CATSRPFSPEAFF.

The chain combines TRBV5-5 with TRBJ1-6; weak D call: TRBD1 (5 bases). Germline assignment: CDR1 SGHKS and CDR2 YYEKEE (reference sequence). Trimming took off 6 bases at V and 6 bases at J, with 19 bases between the two ends. This CDR3 is 16 amino acids long. DNA for the CDR3: TGTGCCAGCAACCAGAGTCCTGTGGGACCTAATTCACCCCTCCACTTT. Protein product: CASNQSPVGPNSPLHF.

This clone was detected once. The gene calls are TRBV4-1 and TRBJ2-7, with 9 bases matching TRBD2. The germline gives CDR1 MGHRA, CDR2 YSYEKL. The ends lost 1 base at V and 3 bases at J; junction bases unmatched: 4. The CDR3 is 15 amino acids. The CDR3 DNA reads as TGCGCCAGCAGCCAAGCTTATAGCGGGAGCTACGAGCAGTACTTC. Its translation is CASSQAYSGSYEQYF.

In the case of this clone: Other DNA sequences in the sample encode the same CDR3. The chain uses TRBV28 and TRBJ1-3; 7 bases line up with TRBD1. This CDR3 contains 14 residues. The J segment lost 4 bases and the V segment lost 5 bases, leaving 5 bases of the junction unmatched. The germline V gene encodes CDR1 MDHEN and CDR2 SYDVKM. DNA of the CDR3: TGTGCCAGCAGTCTAACAGGGGCGGGAAACACCATATATTTT. Amino acid sequence: CASSLTGAGNTIYF. The whole variable domain, remainder taken from reference TRBV28 and TRBJ1-3, is DVKVTQSSRYLVKRTGEKVFLECVQDMDHENMFWYRQDPGLGLRLIYFSYDVKMKEKGDIPEGYSVSREKKERFSLILESASTNQTSMYLCASSLTGAGNTIYFGEGSWLTVV.

The chain couples TRBV6-1 to TRBJ2-7; D remains ambiguous. Germline loops: CDR1 MNHNS, CDR2 SASEGT. The CDR3 runs to 14 residues. V was cut by 4 bases and J by 6 bases, with 16 bases left in between. CDR3: CASSAPTLSGEQYF. The DNA of the CDR3 is TGTGCCAGCAGTGCCCCGACCCTTTCGGGCGAGCAGTACTTC.

The chain has TRBV25-1 and TRBJ1-2; D may be TRBD1 (5 bases). Trimming cost V 5 bases and J 7 bases, with 14 bases left between them. The CDR3 extends over 13 amino acids. Germline V lookup: CDR1 MGHDK, CDR2 SYGVNS. The CDR3 DNA is TGTGCCAGCAGTCCCGGGGGGAGGGCTGGCTACACCTTC. Protein: CASSPGGRAGYTF.

This clone was observed a single time. The V gene is TRBV2, the J gene TRBJ2-1; TRBD1 or TRBD2 may be the D gene (6 bases each). Trimming removed 8 bases at V and 5 bases at J, with 16 bases between. The V gene's germline CDR1 is SNHLY and CDR2 FYNNEI. This CDR3 has 14 residues. CDR3 sequence: CASSRGAVHNEQFF. CDR3 bases: TGTGCCAGCTCTAGGGGGGCCGTCCACAATGAGCAGTTCTTC. Drawing the rest from reference TRBV2 and TRBJ2-1, the complete variable domain is EPEVTQTPSHQVTQMGQEVILRCVPISNHLYFYWYRQILGQKVEFLVSFYNNEISEKSEIFDDQFSVERPDGSNFTLKIRSTKLEDSAMYFCASSRGAVHNEQFFGPGTRLTVL.

This chain links TRBV18 with TRBJ1-6, with 12 bases that match TRBD1. From germline, CDR1 is KGHSH and CDR2 LQKENI. The CDR3 sequence is 16 residues long. V shed 5 bases and J 10 bases; nucleotides not matched to a gene: 9. CDR3 residues: CASSTGTGGWGSPLHF. DNA of the CDR3: TGTGCCAGCTCAACCGGGACAGGGGGCTGGGGGTCACCCCTCCACTTT.

The chain carries TRBV4-1 and TRBJ1-2, with D possibly being TRBD1 (6 bases). Trimming pared 1 base from V and 1 base from J, leaving 10 bases between. The CDR3 is 15 amino acids. Looked up from germline, CDR1 is MGHRA and CDR2 is YSYEKL. The CDR3, as DNA: TGCGCCAGCAGCCAAGTGGCAGGGGATAACTATGGCTACACCTTC. Translation: CASSQVAGDNYGYTF.

This clone turned up a few times. The chain combines TRBV11-1 with TRBJ1-6; 10 bases are shared with TRBD1. The V segment lost 4 bases and the J segment 8 bases; nucleotides outside the gene matches: 5. CDR1 and CDR2 from the germline V gene are SGHAT and FQDESV (reference sequence). The CDR3 has 15 residues. DNA for the CDR3: TGTGCCAGCAGCTCGGGACAGGGGTTTGATTCACCCCTCCACTTT. Translating gives CASSSGQGFDSPLHF.

This clone was seen only a few times. The chain carries TRBV30 and TRBJ2-1; 12 positions agree with TRBD2. V was clipped by 4 bases and J by 6 bases; unmatched bases: 4. Germline loops: CDR1 GTSNPN, CDR2 SVGIG (reference sequence). The CDR3 runs to 14 residues. CDR3 sequence (DNA): TGTGCCTGGAACAGGGGACTAGCGGGCAATGAGCAGTTCTTC. It encodes CAWNRGLAGNEQFF.

The rearrangement joins TRBV11-2 to TRBJ1-5; 7 nucleotides line up with TRBD1. Germline assignment: CDR1 SGHAT and CDR2 FQNNGV. V lost 4 bases and J lost 0; bases outside the gene matches: 3. CDR3 size: 15 residues. For the CDR3, the DNA is TGTGCCAGCAGCTGGGGACAGCATAGCAATCAGCCCCAGCATTTT. Residues: CASSWGQHSNQPQHF.

V gene TRBV21-1 combines with J gene TRBJ2-7; TRBD2, the table's D call, was not compared with the DNA. TRBV21-1 is given as a pseudogene. The CDR3 spans 17 residues. DNA of the CDR3: TGTGCCAGCAGCAAAGTTGCGGCAGAATTTGGTTTCTACGAGCAGTACTTC. Protein product: CASSKVAAEFGFYEQYF.

The rearrangement uses TRBV5-5 and TRBJ1-5, with 11 bases identical to TRBD1. With 4 bases clipped from V and 7 bases from J, the junction kept 13 bases outside the gene matches. The CDR3 is 17 amino acids. The germline V gene has CDR1 SGHKS and CDR2 YYEKEE (reference sequence). The CDR3 nucleotides are TGTGCCAGCAGCCCCGGACAGGGGGCAATCCCGGGGCAGCCCCAGCATTTT. Translating it yields CASSPGQGAIPGQPQHF.

This clone was counted only a few times. V is TRBV4-3 and J is TRBJ2-7; the match to TRBD2 covers 8 bases. This CDR3 is built from 16 residues. V gave up 0 bases and J gave up 0 bases; unmatched junction bases: 4. Germline loops: CDR1 LGHNA, CDR2 YSLEER. The CDR3 DNA is TGCGCCAGCAGCCAAGAAACGGGAGGGAGCTCCTACGAGCAGTACTTC. Translation gives CASSQETGGSSYEQYF.

This rearrangement joins TRBV6-1 to TRBJ1-5, with 12 bases lining up with TRBD1. Looked up from germline, CDR1 is MNHNS and CDR2 is SASEGT. V was pared by 0 bases and J by 7 bases, with 4 bases of the junction left unmatched. The CDR3 is 16 amino acids. CDR3 amino acids: CASSEAGQGARQPQHF. The CDR3 nucleotides read TGTGCCAGCAGTGAAGCGGGACAGGGGGCACGACAGCCCCAGCATTTT.

This rearrangement joins TRBV28 to TRBJ2-5; D assignment may be TRBD1 or TRBD2 (7 bases each). Germline V lookup: CDR1 MDHEN, CDR2 SYDVKM. There are 12 residues in the CDR3. Trimming cost V 5 bases and J 11 bases, with 15 bases left between them. The CDR3 DNA follows: TGTGCCAGCAGTCTACAGGGGAGGGAGCAGTACTTC. It is translated as CASSLQGREQYF.

The chain employs TRBV14 and TRBJ2-2, with D tentatively TRBD1 (6 bases). The germline V gene encodes CDR1 SGHDN and CDR2 FVKESK. This CDR3 is 14 amino acids long. Trimming pared 6 bases from V and 2 bases from J, leaving 10 bases between. CDR3 sequence reads: CASRPTGNTGELFF. CDR3 coding DNA: TGTGCCAGCAGACCGACAGGCAACACCGGGGAGCTGTTTTTT.

The chain recombines TRBV6-5 with TRBJ2-2, with D hard to call. V lost 0 bases and J 7 bases, leaving 9 bases between the germline ends. Germline values: CDR1 MNHEY, CDR2 SVGAGI. The CDR3 sequence is 14 residues long. DNA for the CDR3: TGTGCCAGCAGTTACTCGCGGACCGGCGGGGAGCTGTTTTTT. This sequence encodes CASSYSRTGGELFF.

The V and J genes are TRBV7-9 and TRBJ2-3; D gene uncertain. The CDR3 is made up of 13 amino acids. Trimming stripped 8 bases from V and 8 bases from J, with 17 bases between. CDR1 and CDR2 from the germline V gene are SEHNR and FQNEAQ (reference sequence). CDR3 nucleotides: TGTGCCAGCCCTCCGTCTCCAATGTCTACGCAGTATTTT. Residues: CASPPSPMSTQYF.

The chain recombines TRBV19 with TRBJ1-2; no clear D. Germline CDR1 and CDR2: LNHDA and SQIVND (reference sequence). The CDR3 is 11 residues long. V gave up 5 bases and J gave up 7 bases, with 8 bases separating them. The CDR3 DNA is TGTGCCAGTAGTGGCGGAAGTGGCTACACCTTC. Amino acids: CASSGGSGYTF.

The gene calls are TRBV4-1 and TRBJ1-2; D is uncertain. Per germline, CDR1 MGHRA and CDR2 YSYEKL. This CDR3 comprises 14 residues. V lost 0 bases and J 4 bases, leaving 9 bases between the germline ends. The CDR3 protein is CASSQDLQSYGYTF. The CDR3 region has the DNA TGCGCCAGCAGCCAAGACCTACAGAGCTATGGCTACACCTTC.

The chain employs TRBV29-1 and TRBJ2-7; 10 nucleotides align to TRBD1. Germline assignment: CDR1 SQVTM and CDR2 ANQGSEA. The V gene end was trimmed by 7 bases and the J gene end by 1 base; junction bases not matched to a gene: 7. CDR3 size: 14 residues. CDR3 coding DNA: TGCAGCGCCGGAGGGGGACAGGGGTCCTACGAGCAGTACTTC. Protein product: CSAGGGQGSYEQYF.

Remarks on this clone: One end of the junction varies from germline; a read error may be responsible. V usage is TRBV10-3 and J usage is TRBJ2-2; unclear D gene. The CDR3 extends over 15 amino acids. Germline V gene data show CDR1 as ENHRY and CDR2 as SYGVKD. CDR3 sequence (DNA): TGTGCCAGCAGTTATCGGTCCCCGAACACCGGGGAGCTGTTTTTT. Translating it yields CASSYRSPNTGELFF.

The table lists this clone with a count of one. The chain recombines TRBV5-6 with TRBJ2-5, with TRBD2 matching 7 bases. The CDR3 has 17 residues. The V and J ends lost 1 base and 3 bases, in that order; junction bases with no gene match: 12. Germline lookup yields CDR1 SGHDT and CDR2 YYEEEE. The DNA for the CDR3 is TGTGCCAGCAGCTTGCAGCCCCCACCGGGGAGGGAAGAGACCCAGTACTTC. Protein sequence: CASSLQPPPGREETQYF.

Written as DNA, the CDR3 is TGTGCCAGCAGCGTAGGTCCGGGAGAGGGGCACAATGAGCAGTTCTTC. Translating gives CASSVGPGEGHNEQFF. The V gene is TRBV9, the J gene TRBJ2-1, with D tentatively TRBD2 (6 bases). The germline gives CDR1 SGDLS, CDR2 YYNGEE. V shed 0 bases and J shed 5 bases, with 15 bases lying between them. This CDR3 spans 16 amino acids.

This clone was observed a handful of times. Germline is not matched at one junction end, which may reflect a read error. V is TRBV2 and J is TRBJ1-3; D remains ambiguous. Germline V gene lookup returns CDR1 SNHLY and CDR2 FYNNEI. CDR3 size: 9 residues. CDR3 coding DNA: TGTGCCAGCAGTCGGTCTCTGGGGTTT. This translates into CASSRSLGF.

The chain couples TRBV10-3 to TRBJ1-6, with 8 bases matching TRBD1. Germline V CDR1 and CDR2: ENHRY, SYGVKD. The CDR3 loop spans 13 amino acids. J lost 8 bases, V lost 9 bases, and 6 bases had no gene match. The CDR3 here is CAISVDRDSPLHF. CDR3 DNA: TGTGCCATATCTGTGGACAGGGATTCACCCCTCCACTTT.

This clone appeared a few times. V usage is TRBV7-9 and J usage is TRBJ1-5, with unresolved D. V dropped 2 bases and J dropped 7 bases, with 9 bases sitting between them. The V gene's germline CDR1 is SEHNR and CDR2 FQNEAQ (reference sequence). The CDR3 is 13 amino acids. The DNA of the CDR3 is TGTGCCAGCAGCTTAATGGCTGAGCAGCCCCAGCATTTT. It yields the protein CASSLMAEQPQHF.

As DNA, the CDR3 is TGCGCCAGCAGTGATGGGGCAGGGGCCCCGGATACGCAGTATTTT. This translates into CASSDGAGAPDTQYF. This chain uses TRBV10-1 with TRBJ2-3; TRBD1 might be the D (6 bases). Germline V CDR1 and CDR2: WNHNN, SYGVQD (reference sequence). The V gene lost 3 bases and the J gene lost 6 bases, with 16 bases spanning the gap. CDR3 size: 15 residues.